This T cell receptor (beta chain) appears in the sequencing data of a study of blood T cells in healthy people across ages. For this clonotype: Its antigen is as yet unknown.

Study-wide results and caveats: Estimates based on one million T cells were treated as lower bounds.

Alongside a J-beta primer mix, a sample-barcoded 5' primer served in a second PCR lasting about 7 to 11 cycles. All samples yielded 3 million or more CDR3-containing paired-end reads. TCRdb recomputed calls from the 5' RACE reads with MiXCR, one row per CDR3 protein. The sample lists approximately 810,000 distinct CDR3 sequences, 25% to 35% occurring once. Isolating PBMCs gave at least 6 million of these cells per sample. Samples each yielded at least 6 micrograms of total RNA. The sample was blood. This receptor was obtained from a woman older than 75 in good health.

CDR3 amino acids: CSARSGLGVQHF. The CDR3 region has the DNA TGCAGTGCTAGATCCGGCCTTGGGGTCCAGCATTTT. The chain has TRBV20-1 and TRBJ1-5; the D is unclear. The germline V gene encodes CDR1 DFQATT and CDR2 SNEGSKA (reference sequence). V was trimmed by 2 bases and J by 12 bases, leaving 14 bases between them. CDR3 length: 12 residues.